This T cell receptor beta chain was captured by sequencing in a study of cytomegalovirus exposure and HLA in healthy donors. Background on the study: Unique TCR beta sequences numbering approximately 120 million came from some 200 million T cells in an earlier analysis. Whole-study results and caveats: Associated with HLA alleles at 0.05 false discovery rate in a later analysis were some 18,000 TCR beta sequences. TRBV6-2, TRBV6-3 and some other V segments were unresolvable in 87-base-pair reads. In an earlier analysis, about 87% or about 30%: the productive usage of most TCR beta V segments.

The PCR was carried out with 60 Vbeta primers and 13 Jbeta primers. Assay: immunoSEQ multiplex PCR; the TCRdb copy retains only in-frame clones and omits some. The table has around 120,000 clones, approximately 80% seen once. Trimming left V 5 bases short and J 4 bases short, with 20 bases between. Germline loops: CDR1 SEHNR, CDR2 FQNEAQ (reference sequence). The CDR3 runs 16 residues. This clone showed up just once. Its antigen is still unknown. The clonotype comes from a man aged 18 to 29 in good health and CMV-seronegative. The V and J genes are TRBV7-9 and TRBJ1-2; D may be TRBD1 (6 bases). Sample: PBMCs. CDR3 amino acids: CASSPMTGGALYGYTF. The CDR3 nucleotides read TGTGCCAGCAGCCCTATGACTGGGGGCGCTCTCTATGGCTACACCTTC.